This T cell receptor beta chain was profiled in a study of blood T cell repertoires in COVID-19. At the level of the study: From the United States, Italy and Spain came samples of acute and convalescent COVID-19. Sources were T cells, B-cell-depleted T cells, or PBMCs; the material itself was cDNA or gDNA.

This CDR3 is 11 amino acids long. V shed 3 bases and J shed 4 bases, with 2 bases lying between them. As processed by the authors: Amplification from reference gene primers served as the basis for estimated nucleated cell counts. TCRdb keeps only in-frame clones here, not all; method: immunoSEQ multiplex PCR. V and J calls and clone size are given by that table; D and trimming were obtained from the DNA. The table records some 160,000 clones, 85% of them present only once. Clinical history as reported by participants underpinned cohort assignment. The sequenced material came from PBMCs or T cells enriched from blood (not recorded which). This chain links TRBV12-3 or TRBV12-4 with TRBJ2-3; D gene ambiguous. The sequence was collected from a woman between 35 and 50 years old who had recovered from COVID-19. CDR3 sequence (DNA): TGTGCCAGCAGTTTCTCAGATACGCAGTATTTT. It yields the protein CASSFSDTQYF.